This T cell receptor (beta chain) was captured by sequencing in a study of identical twins. TCRdb re-called the 5' RACE reads through MiXCR, storing one row per CDR3 protein. The sample has roughly 690,000 distinct CDR3 sequences; around 20% are singletons. These data were also filed under a second study, of T cells expressing NK-cell markers. Turning to that study: Underlying the TCR beta repertoires were sorted CD3+CD56+NKG2C+, CD3+CD56+NKG2C- and CD3+CD56-NKG2C+ T cells. An anti-gamma-delta TCR antibody was added in several experiments. It restricted sorting to alpha-beta TCR-expressing T cells. The study found dominant NKG2C+ clonotypes at roughly 1.0-7.5% of CD8+ T cells in six donors. Similarly, these clonotypes led the CD3+CD56-NKG2C+ fraction as well in a handful of donors.

The clonotype originates from a woman younger than 35 in good health. Sequenced: PBMCs.

The CDR3 sequence: CASQGGASYNEQFF. The DNA of the CDR3 is TGTGCCAGTCAGGGGGGGGCCTCTTACAATGAGCAGTTCTTC. The V call is TRBV9, the J call TRBJ2-1, with D tentatively TRBD1 or TRBD2 (7 bases each). V lost 8 bases to trimming and J lost 4 bases, with 16 bases between them. The V gene's germline CDR1 is SGDLS and CDR2 YYNGEE. The CDR3 totals 14 residues.